This note documents a single TCR beta chain sequence. This sample was included in a study of blood T cell repertoires in COVID-19. Study-level background: Whether acute or convalescent, the COVID-19 samples came from the United States, Italy and Spain. T cells, B-cell-depleted T cells, or PBMCs provided the cDNA or gDNA that served as material.

There are 14 residues in the CDR3. Trimming removed 4 bases from V and 4 bases from J; junction bases left unmatched: 6. Germline V lookup: CDR1 LGHDT, CDR2 YNNKEL (reference sequence). As handled by the study authors: Nucleated cell counts were estimated from reference gene primer amplification. Assay used: immunoSEQ multiplex PCR; TCRdb lists only in-frame clones, some missing. That table furnishes V, J and clone size, whereas the DNA furnished D and trimming. The table has 100,000 to 150,000 clones, around 87% seen once. The chain employs TRBV3-1 (or the pseudogene TRBV3-2) and TRBJ2-5; 7 positions match TRBD1. This clonotype originated in a woman aged 55-69 years with acute or convalescent COVID-19. The sequenced sample consisted of peripheral blood. In nucleotides, the CDR3 is TGTGCCAGCAGCCTCAAATCAGGGGGAGAGACCCAGTACTTC. This encodes CASSLKSGGETQYF.